This T cell receptor beta chain is drawn from a study of blood T cell repertoires in COVID-19. Background on the study: Samples of COVID-19 (acute and convalescent) were obtained from the United States, Italy and Spain.

Clones were sequenced by immunoSEQ multiplex PCR, and TCRdb holds only the in-frame ones, with some missing. The sample has under 150,000 clones, about 82% seen once; the top ten hold roughly 6.4%. The CDR3 covers 16 residues. The germline gives CDR1 SGDLS, CDR2 YYNGEE. The V segment lost 3 bases and the J segment 5 bases; nucleotides outside the gene matches: 5. The sample consisted of PBMCs or T cells enriched from blood (not recorded which). The chain uses TRBV9 and TRBJ2-3, with 14 bases identical to TRBD2. The origin of this receptor is a woman aged 40 to 55 who had recovered from COVID-19. The CDR3 loop reads CASSATSGGAKDTQYF. CDR3 DNA: TGTGCCAGCAGCGCGACTAGCGGGGGGGCCAAAGATACGCAGTATTTT.